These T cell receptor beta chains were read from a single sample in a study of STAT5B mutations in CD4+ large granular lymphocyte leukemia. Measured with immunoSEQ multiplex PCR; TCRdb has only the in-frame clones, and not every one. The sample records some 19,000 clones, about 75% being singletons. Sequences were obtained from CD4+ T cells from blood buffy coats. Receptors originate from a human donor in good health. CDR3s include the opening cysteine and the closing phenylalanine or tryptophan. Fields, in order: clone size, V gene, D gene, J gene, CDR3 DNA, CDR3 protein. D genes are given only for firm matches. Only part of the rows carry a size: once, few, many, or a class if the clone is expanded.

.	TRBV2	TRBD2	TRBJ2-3	TGTGCCAGCAGTGGGGAGGCAACTAGCGGGAGGGCAAGAGATACGCAGTATTTT	CASSGEATSGRARDTQYF
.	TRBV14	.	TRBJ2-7	TGTGCCAGCACCAGGGACTTGGAGGGCGAGCAGTACTTC	CASTRDLEGEQYF
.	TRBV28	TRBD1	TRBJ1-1	TGTGCCAGCAGTACTTCCGGGACAGGGGAAGGTGAAGCTTTCTTT	CASSTSGTGEGEAFF
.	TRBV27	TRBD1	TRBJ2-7	TGTGCCAGCAGTTTATCTTGGACAGGGGGCGAGCAGTACTTC	CASSLSWTGGEQYF
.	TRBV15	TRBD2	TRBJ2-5	TGTGCCACCAGCCGAACTAGCGGGGAGACCCAGTACTTC	CATSRTSGETQYF
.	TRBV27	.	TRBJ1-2	TGTGCCAGCAGTAGGTCCGGGGGCAACTATGGCTACACCTTC	CASSRSGGNYGYTF
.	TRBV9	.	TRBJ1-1	TGTGCCAGCAGCGTAGCTTGGGGGACGGACACTGAAGCTTTCTTT	CASSVAWGTDTEAFF
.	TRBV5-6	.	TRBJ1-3	TGTGCCAGCTCGCCCGGCCAGGTGAGCTCTGGAAACACCATATATTTT	CASSPGQVSSGNTIYF
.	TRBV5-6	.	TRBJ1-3	TGTGCCAGTAGTTTGCTGAGCTCTGGAAACACCATATATTTT	CASSLLSSGNTIYF
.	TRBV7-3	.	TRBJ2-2	TGTGCCAGCAGCTCGGGACTTAACACCGGGGAGCTGTTTTTT	CASSSGLNTGELFF
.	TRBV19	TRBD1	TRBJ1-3	TGTGCCAGTAGTATACCAGGTGGACAGGGGGATCGGGTATTAGTCCACACCATATATTTT	CASSIPGGQGDRVLVHTIYF
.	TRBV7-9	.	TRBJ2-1	TGTGCCAGCAGCTGGGGGGCGGGGAGCAATGAGCAGTTCTTC	CASSWGAGSNEQFF
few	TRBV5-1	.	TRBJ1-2	TGCGCCAGCAGCTTATCCACCGCTTCGGGCGATGGCTACACCTTC	CASSLSTASGDGYTF
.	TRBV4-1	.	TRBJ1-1	TGCGCCAGCAGCCAAGATCAGCTAGGACGCACTGAAGCTTTCTTT	CASSQDQLGRTEAFF
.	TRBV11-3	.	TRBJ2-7	TGTGCCAGCAGCCACCTACGGACAGTTAACTACGAGCAGTACTTC	CASSHLRTVNYEQYF
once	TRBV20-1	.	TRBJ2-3	TGCAGTGCTAGGGTCACAGATACGCAGTATTTT	CSARVTDTQYF
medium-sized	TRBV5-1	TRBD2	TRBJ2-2	TGCGCCAGCAGCAAGGGACTAGCGGGAGCCCCAGGGACCGGGGAGCTGTTTTTT	CASSKGLAGAPGTGELFF
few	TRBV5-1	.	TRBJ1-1	TGCGCCAGCAGCTCCTCCAATTACAGGGTCGACACTGAAGCTTTCTTT	CASSSSNYRVDTEAFF
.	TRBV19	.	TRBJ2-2	TGTGCCAGTAGTATAGAGGGTCTGCGTTCGTACACCGGGGAGCTGTTTTTT	CASSIEGLRSYTGELFF
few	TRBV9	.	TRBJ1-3	TGTGCCAGCAGCGCTAATTATGTTGTCTCTGGAAACACCATATATTTT	CASSANYVVSGNTIYF
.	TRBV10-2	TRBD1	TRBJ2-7	TGCGCCAGCAGTGAAGTGGGACAGGGGTCCTACGAGCAGTACTTC	CASSEVGQGSYEQYF
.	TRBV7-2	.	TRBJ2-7	TGTGCCAGCAGACCCCTCCGGCTGAGCTCCTACGAGCAGTACTTC	CASRPLRLSSYEQYF
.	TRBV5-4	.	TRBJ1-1	TGTGCCAGCAGCCGCACGGGGGACTCCTCGGCTTTCTTT	CASSRTGDSSAFF
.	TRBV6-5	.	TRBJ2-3	TGTGCCAGCAGTTACTCTGGCAGGGACACAGATACGCAGTATTTT	CASSYSGRDTDTQYF
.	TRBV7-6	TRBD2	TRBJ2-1	TGTGCCAGCAGCGGTAGCGGGAGGGCCTACAATGAGCAGTTCTTC	CASSGSGRAYNEQFF
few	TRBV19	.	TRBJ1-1	TGTGCCAGTAGTTTCGGGGGCACTGAAGCTTTCTTT	CASSFGGTEAFF
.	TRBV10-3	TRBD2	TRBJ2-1	TGTGCCATCAGTGTAGCGGGAGGGCCGAACAATGAGCAGTTCTTC	CAISVAGGPNNEQFF
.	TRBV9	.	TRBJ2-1	TGTGCCAGCAGCGTAGCAGGGACACCTTACAATGAGCAGTTCTTC	CASSVAGTPYNEQFF
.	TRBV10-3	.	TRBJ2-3	TGTGCCACCAAACAGGGTGGGATAGGGGCGGATACGCAGTATTTT	CATKQGGIGADTQYF
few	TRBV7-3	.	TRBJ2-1	TGTGCCAGCAGCCCTCGGCGAGGGGGACTTCTTAGGCGGGGGCCCAATGAGCAGTTCTTC	CASSPRRGGLLRRGPNEQFF
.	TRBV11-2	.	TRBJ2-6	TGTGCCAGCAGTTGGGACATGTCTGGGGCCAACGTCCTGACTTTC	CASSWDMSGANVLTF
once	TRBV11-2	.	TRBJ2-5	TGTGCCAGCAGCTTAGGGGTGGAGGGGAAGGGGACCCAGTACTTC	CASSLGVEGKGTQYF
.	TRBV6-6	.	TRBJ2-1	TGTGCCAGCAGTTACGGCCATTACAATGAGCAGTTCTTC	CASSYGHYNEQFF
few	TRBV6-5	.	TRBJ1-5	TGTGCCAGCAGTAAGACAGTAATTAGCAATCAGCCCCAGCATTTT	CASSKTVISNQPQHF